This passage covers 20 T cell receptor beta chains from one sample sequenced in a study of cytomegalovirus exposure and HLA in healthy donors. 13 Jbeta primers and 60 Vbeta primers were used for the PCR. TCRdb's table, derived via immunoSEQ multiplex PCR, lists solely in-frame clones and lacks some. The table shows roughly 110,000 clones, with roughly 80% occurring only once. Sequenced input: PBMCs. These receptors came from a man between 60 and 75 years old in good health and CMV-seronegative.

This chain connects TRBV18 to TRBJ2-7, with D perhaps matching TRBD1 (5 bases). Trimming took 0 bases from V and 2 from J, leaving 11 bases between them. The germline V gene has CDR1 KGHSH and CDR2 LQKENI. The CDR3 has 15 amino acids. The CDR3 region has the DNA TGTGCCAGCTCACCACCTCAGGGATCAACCTACGAGCAGTACTTC. This translates into CASSPPQGSTYEQYF.

The rearrangement joins TRBV14 to TRBJ2-1; TRBD1 matches 8 bases. Germline values: CDR1 SGHDN, CDR2 FVKESK. The CDR3 has 16 amino acids. V was pared by 3 bases and J by 8 bases, with 12 bases of the junction left unmatched. The CDR3 here is CASSQIGTGSIYEQFF. The CDR3 nucleotides are TGTGCCAGCAGCCAGATCGGGACAGGTTCAATCTATGAGCAGTTCTTC.

The chain has TRBV2 and TRBJ2-2; 8 positions match TRBD2. This CDR3 is 15 amino acids long. Trimming removed 10 bases from V and 0 bases from J; junction bases left unmatched: 7. Germline CDR1 is SNHLY and CDR2 is FYNNEI. CDR3: CATTRLAPNTGELFF. The CDR3 DNA reads as TGTGCCACCACCCGACTAGCGCCGAACACCGGGGAGCTGTTTTTT.

The chain recombines TRBV11-1 with TRBJ2-3; D possibly corresponds to TRBD1 (6 bases). With 2 bases removed from V and 3 bases from J, the gap between germline ends came to 12 bases. The CDR3 covers 15 residues. Germline values: CDR1 SGHAT, CDR2 FQDESV (reference sequence). For the CDR3, the DNA is TGTGCCAGCAGCTTAAACAGGGTTGTTACAGATACGCAGTATTTT. Translation gives CASSLNRVVTDTQYF.

The rearrangement joins TRBV4-2 to TRBJ1-4; weak D call: TRBD1 (5 bases). CDR1 and CDR2 from the germline V gene are LGHNA and YNFKEQ. The CDR3 is made up of 14 amino acids. The V and J ends lost 7 bases and 8 bases respectively, with 17 bases between them. In nucleotides, the CDR3 is TGTGCCAGCACCCTAGGTGCGGGGCAAGAAAAACTGTTTTTT. Residues: CASTLGAGQEKLFF.

The gene calls are TRBV30 and TRBJ2-4, with 10 nucleotides matching TRBD2. With V trimmed by 4 bases and J by 0 bases, 9 bases remained unmatched. CDR3 length: 17 residues. Germline values: CDR1 GTSNPN, CDR2 SVGIG (reference sequence). In nucleotides, the CDR3 is TGTGCCTGGATAAGCAGCGGGGGGGCCAGAGCCAAAAACATTCAGTACTTC. Translated: CAWISSGGARAKNIQYF. Full variable domain (outside the CDR3, taken from reference TRBV30 and TRBJ2-4): SQTIHQWPATLVQPVGSPLSLECTVEGTSNPNLYWYRQAAGRGLQLLFYSVGIGQISSEVPQNLSASRPQDRQFILSSKKLLLSDSGFYLCAWISSGGARAKNIQYFGAGTRLSVL.

The rearrangement joins TRBV15 to TRBJ1-2, with D unresolved. The CDR3 runs to 16 residues. The germline CDR1 and CDR2 sequences are LNHNV and YYDKDF (reference sequence). Trimming removed 1 base from V and 7 bases from J, with 19 bases in between. The CDR3 region has the DNA TGTGCCACCAGCAGAGGGGAGGGAGGGCGGAGTCGTGGCTACACCTTC. Amino acids: CATSRGEGGRSRGYTF.

This sequence joins TRBV6-5 and TRBJ2-7; tentative D call: TRBD2 (5 bases). Germline V CDR1 and CDR2: MNHEY, SVGAGI. This CDR3 is built from 14 residues. Trimming took 0 bases from V and 6 from J, leaving 12 bases between them. CDR3 nucleotides: TGTGCCAGCAGTTACTCGAGAGGGTCCGGCGAGCAGTACTTC. Translated: CASSYSRGSGEQYF.

The rearrangement uses TRBV10-3 and TRBJ1-3; D is perhaps TRBD1 (5 bases). Germline assignment: CDR1 ENHRY and CDR2 SYGVKD. V shed 10 bases and J shed 0 bases, with 13 bases lying between them. The CDR3 is 14 amino acids. The CDR3 protein is CATLDTFSGNTIYF. In nucleotides, the CDR3 is TGTGCCACCCTGGACACCTTCTCTGGAAACACCATATATTTT.

The chain carries TRBV13 and TRBJ2-1, with 8 bases that match TRBD2. The V gene's germline CDR1 is PRHDT and CDR2 FYEKMQ (reference sequence). CDR3 size: 15 residues. Trimming cost V 5 bases and J 2 bases; bases outside gene matches: 5. The CDR3 bases are TGTGCCAGCAGCCCAACTAGCGGCGCCTACAATGAGCAGTTCTTC. As protein: CASSPTSGAYNEQFF.

The V call is TRBV19, the J call TRBJ2-2, with D tentatively TRBD1 (5 bases). The CDR3 is 16 amino acids. Germline V CDR1 and CDR2: LNHDA, SQIVND (reference sequence). V dropped 3 bases and J dropped 2 bases, with 13 bases sitting between them. The CDR3 here is CASSIKGKINTGELFF. The CDR3 DNA reads as TGTGCCAGTAGTATCAAGGGGAAAATTAACACCGGGGAGCTGTTTTTT.

This clone was counted once. The identical CDR3 is also encoded by other nucleotide sequences in the sample. The CDR3 is CASSQGRGYGYTF. CDR3 coding DNA: TGTGCCAGCAGCCAAGGCCGGGGCTATGGCTACACCTTC. This chain links TRBV14 with TRBJ1-2; D remains unclear. Germline V CDR1 and CDR2: SGHDN, FVKESK. This CDR3 contains 13 residues. V lost 1 base and J 4 bases, leaving 7 bases between the germline ends.

This rearrangement joins TRBV4-2 to TRBJ2-2, with TRBD2 matching 7 bases. Germline trimming cut 0 bases from V and 0 bases from J; bases unmatched to any gene: 1. Germline CDR1 is LGHNA and CDR2 is YNFKEQ. The CDR3 totals 16 residues. The CDR3 reads CASSQDGGANTGELFF. The CDR3 DNA follows: TGTGCCAGCAGCCAAGATGGGGGGGCGAACACCGGGGAGCTGTTTTTT.

V and J are TRBV5-1 and TRBJ2-1, with D perhaps matching TRBD2 (5 bases). V was trimmed by 4 bases and J by 2 bases, leaving 7 bases between them. The CDR3 length is 13 residues. Germline assignment: CDR1 SGHRS and CDR2 YFSETQ. The CDR3 protein is CASSAGTYNEQFF. The CDR3 bases are TGCGCCAGCAGCGCCGGGACCTACAATGAGCAGTTCTTC. The full variable domain, in which reference TRBV5-1 and TRBJ2-1 provide the parts outside the CDR3, is KAGVTQTPRYLIKTRGQQVTLSCSPISGHRSVSWYQQTPGQGLQFLFEYFSETQRNKGNFPGRFSGRQFSNSRSEMNVSTLELGDSALYLCASSAGTYNEQFFGPGTRLTVL.

V is TRBV5-6 and J is TRBJ2-3; TRBD2 aligns across 8 bases. The CDR3 contains 14 residues. Trimming cost V 2 bases and J 7 bases; bases outside gene matches: 6. In germline, CDR1 is SGHDT, CDR2 YYEEEE. As DNA, the CDR3 is TGTGCCAGCAGCTTAGCCAGCGGGGGCAATACGCAGTATTTT. This codes for CASSLASGGNTQYF. The full variable domain, with the rest looked up from reference TRBV5-6 and TRBJ2-3, is DAGVTQSPTHLIKTRGQQVTLRCSPKSGHDTVSWYQQALGQGPQFIFQYYEEEERQRGNFPDRFSGHQFPNYSSELNVNALLLGDSALYLCASSLASGGNTQYFGPGTRLTVL.

The chain uses TRBV9 and TRBJ2-5; D ambiguous. Germline loops: CDR1 SGDLS, CDR2 YYNGEE. CDR3 length: 15 amino acids. Trimming shortened V by 0 bases and J by 4 bases, and 13 bases separated the two germline ends. CDR3 in amino acids: CASSVAARVLETQYF. The CDR3 DNA follows: TGTGCCAGCAGCGTAGCGGCTCGGGTGCTAGAGACCCAGTACTTC.

This clone was observed a few times. The J gene is TRBJ2-2, the V gene TRBV11-3; TRBD2 matches at 8 bases. Germline assignment: CDR1 SGHNT and CDR2 YENEEA. The V gene end was trimmed by 3 bases and the J gene end by 6 bases; junction bases not matched to a gene: 0. This CDR3 spans 13 amino acids. This CDR3 is CASSLTSAGELFF. CDR3 nucleotides: TGTGCCAGCAGCTTGACTAGCGCCGGGGAGCTGTTTTTT.

The chain couples TRBV9 to TRBJ2-3; D is perhaps TRBD2 (7 bases). Germline CDR1 SGDLS, CDR2 YYNGEE. The CDR3 loop spans 15 amino acids. V was shortened by 1 base and J by 5 bases, with 14 bases between the two germline ends. The CDR3 here is CASSVRPGGEDTQYF. The DNA for the CDR3 is TGTGCCAGCAGCGTACGGCCGGGGGGCGAAGATACGCAGTATTTT.

V is TRBV5-4 and J is TRBJ1-1, with 7 bases fitting TRBD1. This CDR3 spans 15 amino acids. Germline V gene lookup returns CDR1 SGHNT and CDR2 YYREEE (reference sequence). Trimming removed 2 bases from V and 5 bases from J; junction bases left unmatched: 9. The CDR3 bases are TGTGCCAGCAGCTTCTCGAGACAGGGCGGGACTGAAGCTTTCTTT. This encodes CASSFSRQGGTEAFF.

The chain links TRBV13 to TRBJ1-1; TRBD1 might be the D (5 bases). V shed 0 bases and J shed 1 base, with 12 bases lying between them. The CDR3 totals 16 residues. Germline-derived CDR1 and CDR2 are PRHDT and FYEKMQ (reference sequence). The DNA of the CDR3 is TGTGCCAGCAGCTTAGGCCCTAGGCAGGGGAACACTGAAGCTTTCTTT. It encodes CASSLGPRQGNTEAFF.